A selection of T cell receptor beta chains follows, all from one sample in a study of blood T cell dynamics during melanoma immunotherapy. Here immunoSEQ multiplex PCR was the method, and the copy in TCRdb shows in-frame clones only, minus some. This table has 15,000 or so clones, approximately 88% appearing once. Sequences were derived from blood, sampled from a patient treated with checkpoint blockade. The receptors shown here come from a human donor with melanoma. Each CDR3 is given with its conserved first and last residue. A D gene is named only where the DNA matches it firmly. Some rows have no size entry. The others give once, few or many, or a class for an expanded clone.

CDR3 DNA: TGTGCCAGCAGTGCGGGGACAGGAGGCAATCAGCCCCAGCATTTT
CDR3 protein: CASSAGTGGNQPQHF
clone size: .
D gene: TRBD1
J gene: TRBJ1-5
V gene: TRBV6-5

CDR3 DNA: TGTGCCACCAGCAGAGAGGCGGGAGGGGGGCGCAATGAGCAGTTCTTC
CDR3 protein: CATSREAGGGRNEQFF
clone size: once
D gene: TRBD2
J gene: TRBJ2-1
V gene: TRBV15

CDR3 DNA: TGTGCCAGCAGTTACTCTTCAGGGTTGGGCGCTTTCTTT
CDR3 protein: CASSYSSGLGAFF
clone size: .
D gene: .
J gene: TRBJ1-1
V gene: TRBV6-5

CDR3 DNA: TGTGCCAGCGAACCAAGGACAGGTACCTACAATGAGCAGTTCTTC
CDR3 protein: CASEPRTGTYNEQFF
clone size: .
D gene: TRBD1
J gene: TRBJ2-1
V gene: TRBV27

CDR3 DNA: TGCGCCAGCAGCCAAGACGGGATAGGGGGAACTGAAGCTTTCTTT
CDR3 protein: CASSQDGIGGTEAFF
clone size: few
D gene: .
J gene: TRBJ1-1
V gene: TRBV4-3

CDR3 DNA: TGTGCCAGCACCAGGGTCGGGTTTGCCGCCGCCGGGGAGCTGTTTTTT
CDR3 protein: CASTRVGFAAAGELFF
clone size: .
D gene: .
J gene: TRBJ2-2
V gene: TRBV7-8

CDR3 DNA: TGTGCCAGCAGCTTAGATCAGAACCCCGGGACGGCCGTCTACAATGAGCAGTTCTTC
CDR3 protein: CASSLDQNPGTAVYNEQFF
clone size: .
D gene: .
J gene: TRBJ2-1
V gene: TRBV11-2

CDR3 DNA: TGCGCCAGCAGCTTGGTCGGGACATCGAACACTGAAGCTTTCTTT
CDR3 protein: CASSLVGTSNTEAFF
clone size: .
D gene: .
J gene: TRBJ1-1
V gene: TRBV5-1

CDR3 DNA: TGTGCCAGCAGCTTCTTACGAGGGACTGAAGCTTTCTTT
CDR3 protein: CASSFLRGTEAFF
clone size: .
D gene: .
J gene: TRBJ1-1
V gene: TRBV7-6

CDR3 DNA: TGTGCCAGTACGACCTTAGCTAACTATGGCTACACCTTC
CDR3 protein: CASTTLANYGYTF
clone size: .
D gene: .
J gene: TRBJ1-2
V gene: TRBV2

CDR3 DNA: TGTGCCAGCAGGGACCAGGACAGGGCACCTACGCAGTATTTT
CDR3 protein: CASRDQDRAPTQYF
clone size: .
D gene: TRBD1
J gene: TRBJ2-3
V gene: TRBV4-2

CDR3 DNA: TGTGCCTGGATGTGGCGGGGTGTCGGGACAGGGGTTTTCGGGGAGCTGTTTTTT
CDR3 protein: CAWMWRGVGTGVFGELFF
clone size: .
D gene: TRBD1
J gene: TRBJ2-2
V gene: TRBV30

CDR3 DNA: TGTGCCAGCAGCTTACTAGCGGGTCCCTCCTACGAGCAGTACTTC
CDR3 protein: CASSLLAGPSYEQYF
clone size: .
D gene: TRBD2
J gene: TRBJ2-7
V gene: TRBV7-6

CDR3 DNA: TGTGCCAGTCTCCCCATTGGAGGGGCGGTAGGACGCGATGGCTACACCTTC
CDR3 protein: CASLPIGGAVGRDGYTF
clone size: once
D gene: .
J gene: TRBJ1-2
V gene: TRBV19

CDR3 DNA: TGTGCCAGCAGCTTAAGTGAGGGATCGAACACTGAAGCTTTCTTT
CDR3 protein: CASSLSEGSNTEAFF
clone size: .
D gene: .
J gene: TRBJ1-1
V gene: TRBV11-2

CDR3 DNA: TGCAGCGTTTGGACTAATGAAAAACTGTTTTTT
CDR3 protein: CSVWTNEKLFF
clone size: .
D gene: .
J gene: TRBJ1-4
V gene: TRBV29-1

CDR3 DNA: TGCGCCAGCAGCTACACAGATACGCAGTATTTT
CDR3 protein: CASSYTDTQYF
clone size: .
D gene: .
J gene: TRBJ2-3
V gene: TRBV5-1

CDR3 DNA: TGTGCCAGTAGTATCAGCGGGAAAACCAATGAGCAGTTCTTC
CDR3 protein: CASSISGKTNEQFF
clone size: .
D gene: TRBD2
J gene: TRBJ2-1
V gene: TRBV19

CDR3 DNA: TGTGCCAGCAGTTTAAGGGGAGTGCAGTTCTTC
CDR3 protein: CASSLRGVQFF
clone size: .
D gene: .
J gene: TRBJ2-1
V gene: TRBV28

CDR3 DNA: TGTGCCAGCAGCTTAGATTTGATGGGAGGAGAGGGCTACACCTTC
CDR3 protein: CASSLDLMGGEGYTF
clone size: once
D gene: .
J gene: TRBJ1-2
V gene: TRBV7-2

CDR3 DNA: TGTGCCAGCAGCTCGACAACAGATGGCTACACCTTC
CDR3 protein: CASSSTTDGYTF
clone size: .
D gene: .
J gene: TRBJ1-2
V gene: TRBV28

CDR3 DNA: TGTGCCAGCAGCCAAGGGACACGTAATGAAAAACTGTTTTTT
CDR3 protein: CASSQGTRNEKLFF
clone size: .
D gene: .
J gene: TRBJ1-4
V gene: TRBV4-2

CDR3 DNA: TGTGCCAGCAGTTTATGGACAGGGTCTGTAGGAACTGAAGCTTTCTTT
CDR3 protein: CASSLWTGSVGTEAFF
clone size: .
D gene: TRBD1
J gene: TRBJ1-1
V gene: TRBV28

CDR3 DNA: TGTGCCAGCAGGAGGAGGGGGACAGACCGAGAGATAAATTCACCCCTCCACTTT
CDR3 protein: CASRRRGTDREINSPLHF
clone size: once
D gene: TRBD1
J gene: TRBJ1-6
V gene: TRBV2

CDR3 DNA: TGCAGCGTTGAAGATTTCGGACAGTGGGAGACCCAGTACTTC
CDR3 protein: CSVEDFGQWETQYF
clone size: .
D gene: .
J gene: TRBJ2-5
V gene: TRBV29-1

CDR3 DNA: TGCAGCGTTGAGGTTTTGGGGGGCGCGGAAAAACTGTTTTTT
CDR3 protein: CSVEVLGGAEKLFF
clone size: .
D gene: .
J gene: TRBJ1-4
V gene: TRBV29-1

CDR3 DNA: TGTGCCAGCAGTTACAGGGATTACACCGGGGAGCTGTTTTTT
CDR3 protein: CASSYRDYTGELFF
clone size: .
D gene: .
J gene: TRBJ2-2
V gene: TRBV6-5

CDR3 DNA: TGTGCCAGCAGCTCAGGACGGCGGTACGAGCAGTACTTC
CDR3 protein: CASSSGRRYEQYF
clone size: .
D gene: .
J gene: TRBJ2-7
V gene: TRBV7-2

CDR3 DNA: TGCAGCGTTGCTATTTCCGCGAACACCGGGGAGCTGTTTTTT
CDR3 protein: CSVAISANTGELFF
clone size: once
D gene: .
J gene: TRBJ2-2
V gene: TRBV29-1

CDR3 DNA: TGTGCCAGCAGTTCCCCGGCGGAGAACACTGAAGCTTTCTTT
CDR3 protein: CASSSPAENTEAFF
clone size: .
D gene: .
J gene: TRBJ1-1
V gene: TRBV28

CDR3 DNA: TGCGCCAGCAGCTTGGTAAGCGGGACGGGCACAGATACGCAGTATTTT
CDR3 protein: CASSLVSGTGTDTQYF
clone size: .
D gene: TRBD2
J gene: TRBJ2-3
V gene: TRBV5-1

CDR3 DNA: TGTGCCAGCAGCTTAGACACCACGACCACCGGGGAGCTGTTTTTT
CDR3 protein: CASSLDTTTTGELFF
clone size: .
D gene: .
J gene: TRBJ2-2
V gene: TRBV7-2

CDR3 DNA: TGTGCCAGCAGTGCTGTAGGGTTTCAGTACTTC
CDR3 protein: CASSAVGFQYF
clone size: .
D gene: .
J gene: TRBJ2-5
V gene: TRBV2

CDR3 DNA: TGTGCCATCAGCCCGGGAGGAGACTATGGCTACACCTTC
CDR3 protein: CAISPGGDYGYTF
clone size: .
D gene: .
J gene: TRBJ1-2
V gene: TRBV10-3

CDR3 DNA: TGTGCCTGGGAGAGCACGGGCCAAGAGACCCAGTACTTC
CDR3 protein: CAWESTGQETQYF
clone size: .
D gene: .
J gene: TRBJ2-5
V gene: TRBV30

CDR3 DNA: TGTGCCAGCAGACGACTAGCAGGGCGTAGGGACGAGCAGTACTTC
CDR3 protein: CASRRLAGRRDEQYF
clone size: .
D gene: TRBD2
J gene: TRBJ2-7
V gene: TRBV11-2

CDR3 DNA: TGTGCCAGCAGGGCACAGGGGCGGGAGACCCAGTACTTC
CDR3 protein: CASRAQGRETQYF
clone size: .
D gene: TRBD1
J gene: TRBJ2-5
V gene: TRBV2